The rows below give T cell receptor beta chains drawn from one sample of a study of shared clonotypes between healthy human individuals. Sequencing was performed with immunoSEQ multiplex PCR; in TCRdb, only in-frame clones are kept and a portion is missing. The table shows about 2.4 million clones, with approximately 93% occurring only once. Sequenced: naive CD4+ T cells from PBMCs. These receptors were taken from a man aged 18 to 35 in good health. Some clones in this sample may be carry-over from other donors' samples. CDR3s include the opening cysteine and the closing phenylalanine or tryptophan. The order of the fields is clone size, D gene, J gene, V gene, CDR3 protein, CDR3 DNA. A D gene is named only where the DNA matches it firmly. Only part of the rows carry a size: once, few, many, or a class if the clone is expanded.

NA NA TRBJ2-5 TRBV4-2 CASSPGEQETQYF TGTGCCAGCAGCCCAGGTGAACAAGAGACCCAGTACTTC
NA NA TRBJ1-1 TRBV7-2 CASSRILGNTEAFF TGTGCCAGCAGCCGGATTTTGGGGAACACTGAAGCTTTCTTT
NA NA TRBJ2-4 TRBV5-1 CASSLVPGGAKNIQYF TGCGCCAGCAGCTTGGTTCCCGGCGGGGCCAAAAACATTCAGTACTTC
NA TRBD2 TRBJ2-7 TRBV6-5 CASSYDLAGVSEQYF TGTGCCAGCAGTTACGATTTAGCGGGAGTAAGCGAGCAGTACTTC
NA TRBD1 TRBJ1-2 TRBV2 CASSYSKGQGENYGYTF TGTGCCAGCAGTTATTCTAAGGGACAGGGGGAAAACTATGGCTACACCTTC
NA TRBD1 TRBJ1-5 TRBV5-1 CASSEGAVSNQPQHF TGCGCCAGCAGTGAGGGGGCCGTAAGCAATCAGCCCCAGCATTTT
NA NA TRBJ1-5 TRBV28 CASSLSRQPQHF TGTGCCAGCAGTTTAAGCCGTCAGCCCCAGCATTTT
few NA TRBJ1-1 TRBV29-1 CSVGGAYTEAFF TGCAGCGTTGGGGGTGCCTACACTGAAGCTTTCTTT
NA NA TRBJ2-3 TRBV30 CAWSLANTDTQYF TGTGCCTGGAGTTTGGCGAACACAGATACGCAGTATTTT
once NA TRBJ2-1 TRBV14 CASSQVSGTGNEQFF TGTGCCAGCAGCCAAGTTTCCGGGACGGGCAATGAGCAGTTCTTC
NA NA TRBJ1-2 TRBV5-5 CASSYPLGAYSF TGTGCCAGCAGCTACCCTCTTGGGGCCTACTCCTTC
NA NA TRBJ2-7 TRBV29-1 CSVGNGMLYEQYF TGCAGCGTTGGGAACGGGATGCTCTACGAGCAGTACTTC
NA NA TRBJ1-2 TRBV28 CASSLLDRAFGGYTF TGTGCCAGCAGTTTATTAGACAGAGCCTTTGGTGGCTACACCTTC
NA NA TRBJ2-4 TRBV11-2 CASSLDRVLDIQYF TGTGCCAGCAGCTTAGACAGGGTGCTTGACATTCAGTACTTC
NA TRBD2 TRBJ2-5 TRBV6-5 CASSYRGPGGTQYF TGTGCCAGCAGTTACCGGGGCCCGGGGGGGACCCAGTACTTC
NA TRBD1 TRBJ2-3 TRBV5-5 CASSDYWTGITDTQYF TGTGCCAGCAGCGACTATTGGACAGGGATCACAGATACGCAGTATTTT
NA NA TRBJ2-7 TRBV27 CASRQRQVLLEQYF TGTGCCAGCAGGCAGCGGCAGGTGCTCTTGGAGCAGTACTTC
NA NA TRBJ1-2 TRBV25-1 CASSELDSYGYTF TGTGCCAGCAGTGAATTAGACAGCTATGGCTACACCTTC
NA TRBD2 TRBJ2-5 TRBV28 CASSWGGLQETQYF TGTGCCAGCAGCTGGGGGGGACTACAAGAGACCCAGTACTTC
NA TRBD2 TRBJ2-2 TRBV4-2 CASSPYALAGGRPNTGELFF TGTGCCAGCAGCCCCTACGCCCTAGCGGGAGGACGTCCGAACACCGGGGAGCTGTTTTTT
NA TRBD1 TRBJ2-2 TRBV5-1 CASSLSTGVIAGELFF TGCGCCAGCAGCTTATCGACAGGGGTGATAGCCGGGGAGCTGTTTTTT
NA NA TRBJ2-5 TRBV6-1 CASRSTGETQYF TGTGCCAGCAGGTCGACGGGAGAGACCCAGTACTTC
NA NA TRBJ1-2 TRBV7-3 CASSQTGTRGGYTF TGTGCCAGCAGCCAGACGGGGACAAGGGGTGGCTACACCTTC
NA TRBD2 TRBJ2-1 TRBV10-1 CASSDRTSGRGDEQFF TGCGCCAGCAGTGATCGGACTAGCGGGAGGGGGGATGAGCAGTTCTTC
NA NA TRBJ2-1 TRBV7-9 CASSLETGRYQGQFF TGTGCCAGCAGCTTAGAGACCGGCAGGTACCAAGGGCAGTTCTTC
once TRBD2 TRBJ2-5 TRBV7-3 CASSLTGLAGETQYF TGTGCCAGCAGCTTAACGGGACTAGCGGGAGAGACCCAGTACTTC
NA TRBD2 TRBJ2-3 TRBV11-2 CASSLGASGGTDTQYF TGTGCCAGCAGCTTAGGTGCTAGCGGGGGGACAGATACGCAGTATTTT
NA TRBD1 TRBJ2-1 TRBV6-1 CASSHRGSEQFF TGTGCCAGCAGCCACAGGGGTAGTGAGCAGTTCTTC
NA NA TRBJ2-2 TRBV5-1 CASSSGAGSTGELFF TGCGCCAGCTCTTCTGGGGCCGGGAGCACCGGGGAGCTGTTTTTT
once NA TRBJ2-7 TRBV23-1 CASSQSAGAPRCEQYF TGCGCCAGCAGTCAATCGGCAGGGGCTCCTAGGTGCGAGCAGTACTTC
once NA TRBJ2-1 TRBV9 CASSVEAGLGYNEQFF TGTGCCAGCAGCGTAGAGGCAGGGCTCGGTTACAATGAGCAGTTCTTC
NA NA TRBJ2-7 TRBV18 CASSPTVSYEQYF TGTGCCAGCTCACCAACAGTCTCCTACGAGCAGTACTTC
NA TRBD1 TRBJ2-7 TRBV28 CASGRDRDPYEQYF TGTGCCAGCGGACGGGACAGGGACCCCTACGAGCAGTACTTC
NA TRBD1 TRBJ2-7 TRBV6-6 CASSYTGANYEQYF TGTGCCAGCAGTTACACAGGGGCCAACTACGAGCAGTACTTC
NA NA TRBJ2-5 TRBV9 CASSVTSTQETQYF TGTGCCAGCAGCGTAACTTCGACTCAAGAGACCCAGTACTTC
NA NA TRBJ1-5 TRBV30 CAWSNGGNNQPQHF TGTGCCTGGAGTAACGGCGGAAACAATCAGCCCCAGCATTTT
NA NA TRBJ2-5 TRBV6-1 CASSGLWGVNTETQYF TGTGCCAGCAGTGGCTTGTGGGGAGTAAATACAGAGACCCAGTACTTC
NA NA TRBJ1-4 TRBV5-1 CASSSNTLATNEKLFF TGCGCCAGCAGCTCCAACACGCTTGCAACTAATGAAAAACTGTTTTTT
NA TRBD2 TRBJ2-7 TRBV5-1 CASSLVLAGVGEQYF TGCGCCAGCAGCTTGGTACTAGCGGGAGTCGGCGAGCAGTACTTC
NA TRBD1 TRBJ1-2 TRBV19 CASSISGTGSGYTF TGTGCCAGTAGTATCTCCGGGACAGGGAGTGGCTACACCTTC
NA TRBD1 TRBJ2-7 TRBV28 CASSPDRVYEQYF TGTGCCAGCAGTCCCGACAGGGTGTACGAGCAGTACTTC
NA NA TRBJ1-1 TRBV7-3 CASSLTRVNTEAFF TGTGCCAGCAGCTTAACGCGAGTGAACACTGAAGCTTTCTTT
once TRBD2 TRBJ2-4 TRBV15 CATSRGVAGLAKNIQYF TGTGCCACCAGCAGAGGTGTAGCGGGCCTAGCCAAAAACATTCAGTACTTC
NA NA TRBJ2-7 TRBV11-2 CASSSQTQGLEQYF TGTGCCAGCAGCTCGCAAACCCAGGGGTTAGAGCAGTACTTC
NA TRBD2 TRBJ2-1 TRBV5-1 CASSRTSGSFDEQFF TGCGCCAGCAGCCGAACTAGCGGGAGCTTCGATGAGCAGTTCTTC
NA NA TRBJ1-3 TRBV5-1 CASSLIPARDGNTIYF TGCGCCAGCAGCCTCATACCGGCCCGGGATGGAAACACCATATATTTT
NA NA TRBJ1-1 TRBV20-1 CSGNLNTEAFF TGCAGTGGTAACCTGAACACTGAAGCTTTCTTT
NA NA TRBJ1-5 TRBV2 CASSGEQPQHF TGTGCCAGCAGTGGGGAACAGCCCCAGCATTTT
NA NA TRBJ1-5 TRBV5-1 CASSLEGISSNQPQHF TGCGCCAGCAGCTTGGAAGGGATTTCGAGCAATCAGCCCCAGCATTTT
NA TRBD2 TRBJ2-3 TRBV9 CASSVVAGGGTDTQYF TGTGCCAGCAGCGTCGTAGCGGGAGGCGGCACAGATACGCAGTATTTT
NA NA TRBJ2-3 TRBV4-3 CASSQDSGTYTQYF TGCGCCAGCAGCCAAGATTCAGGGACTTATACGCAGTATTTT